This T cell receptor (beta chain) was captured in a study of human T cells and chemical hapten exposure. This clonotype was picked up a small number of times. Between the trimmed V and J ends, which lost 6 bases and 4 bases, there was a span of 24 bases. The CDR3 is made up of 17 amino acids. CDR1 SEHNR and CDR2 FQNEAQ come from the germline V gene (reference sequence). The time point is: healthy volunteer bleed at 2 weeks. Blood, whole and unfractionated, served as the source for total RNA extraction. Separate cDNA molecules received unique molecular identifiers, which the library attached to them. TCRdb processed the RACE reads anew with MiXCR; each CDR3 protein has one entry. This table has tens of thousands of distinct CDR3 sequences, about 7.7% appearing once.

This receptor was taken from a human donor in good health. Some clones in this sample may be carry-over from other donors' samples. This chain connects TRBV7-9 to TRBJ1-2; TRBD1 might be the D (5 bases). The specimen sequenced was whole blood. The DNA for the CDR3 is TGTGCCAGCAGATCGAATCTGGGGACGGATGGCGGCTATGGCTACACCTTC. This codes for CASRSNLGTDGGYGYTF. Full variable domain (rest looked up from reference TRBV7-9 and TRBJ1-2): DTGVSQNPRHKITKRGQNVTFRCDPISEHNRLYWYRQTLGQGPEFLTYFQNEAQLEKSRLLSDRFSAERPKGSFSTLEIQRTEQGDSAMYLCASRSNLGTDGGYGYTFGSGTRLTVV.